Following are 30 T cell receptor beta chains from one sample sequenced in a study of T cell changes during pregnancy in multiple sclerosis. Data came from immunoSEQ multiplex PCR; TCRdb stores just in-frame clones and leaves some out. The table records around 15,000 clones, 84% of them present only once. The sequences come from CD8+ T cells from peripheral blood mononuclear cells, collected in the third trimester of pregnancy. These receptors originate from a female donor in good health, enrolled as a control in a pregnancy study.

This chain connects TRBV4-3 to TRBJ2-3; a possible D gene is TRBD2 (6 bases). This CDR3 has 18 residues. CDR1 is LGHNA and CDR2 is YSLEER in the germline V gene. Trimming took 5 bases from V and 0 from J, leaving 21 bases between them. The CDR3, as DNA: TGCGCCAGCAGCACCCGGGCCGGGGGTGAAGATAGCACAGATACGCAGTATTTT. Its translation: CASSTRAGGEDSTDTQYF.

The chain joins TRBV2 to TRBJ2-1, with TRBD2 identical over 10 bases. In germline, CDR1 is SNHLY, CDR2 FYNNEI. Trimming at V came to 6 bases and at J to 7 bases, leaving 12 bases not matched to a gene. This CDR3 is built from 16 residues. CDR3 DNA sequence: TGTGCCAGCAGCCCGGGGAGCGGGAGGGCCCCTAATGAGCAGTTCTTC. This sequence encodes CASSPGSGRAPNEQFF.

The J gene is TRBJ2-2, the V gene TRBV29-1; perhaps TRBD2 as D (6 bases). V gave up 8 bases and J gave up 5 bases, with 12 bases separating them. This CDR3 region has 12 residues. In germline, CDR1 is SQVTM, CDR2 ANQGSEA. CDR3: CSIQSGTGELFF. The CDR3 DNA reads as TGCAGCATACAGAGCGGGACCGGGGAGCTGTTTTTT.

This chain connects TRBV7-6 to TRBJ1-1; D is perhaps TRBD1 (6 bases). The CDR3 length is 15 residues. Between the trimmed V and J ends, which lost 5 bases and 3 bases, there was a span of 16 bases. CDR1 is SGHVS, CDR2 FNYEAQ, per germline. The CDR3 nucleotides are TGTGCCAGCAGCGAAGGACAGCGGGGGTACACTGAAGCTTTCTTT. Amino acid sequence: CASSEGQRGYTEAFF. Looking up the rest from reference TRBV7-6 and TRBJ1-1 gives the full variable domain: GAGVSQSPRYKVTKRGQDVALRCDPISGHVSLYWYRQALGQGPEFLTYFNYEAQQDKSGLPNDRFSAERPEGSISTLTIQRTEQRDSAMYRCASSEGQRGYTEAFFGQGTRLTVV.

The chain links TRBV4-1 to TRBJ2-5, with TRBD2 matching over 8 bases. Germline CDR1 is MGHRA and CDR2 is YSYEKL. J lost 2 bases, V lost 4 bases, and 3 bases had no gene match. This CDR3 spans 14 amino acids. The CDR3 reads CASSLRLAQETQYF. The DNA of the CDR3 is TGCGCCAGCAGCCTACGACTAGCGCAAGAGACCCAGTACTTC.

The chain is built from TRBV29-1 and TRBJ1-5; TRBD1 might be the D (6 bases). The CDR3 is 16 amino acids. V lost 4 bases and J lost 1, with 17 bases in between. Germline lookup yields CDR1 SQVTM and CDR2 ANQGSEA. The CDR3 DNA sequence: TGCAGCGTTGCCACAGGGCAGACATTGAGCAATCAGCCCCAGCATTTT. Residues: CSVATGQTLSNQPQHF.

This chain connects TRBV9 to TRBJ2-7, with D perhaps TRBD1 (6 bases). The germline CDR1 and CDR2 sequences are SGDLS and YYNGEE. This CDR3 spans 15 amino acids. The ends were cut back, 4 bases at V and 3 bases at J, with 17 bases in the middle. CDR3 DNA sequence: TGTGCCAGCAGCCCCCTACAGGGTCCAGGCTACGAGCAGTACTTC. Protein: CASSPLQGPGYEQYF.

This chain uses TRBV6-1 with TRBJ1-5; possibly TRBD1 for D (6 bases). CDR3 length equals 15 residues. Germline assignment: CDR1 MNHNS and CDR2 SASEGT. V lost 5 bases and J lost 4, with 15 bases in between. The CDR3 reads CASSRGNSRNQPQHF. The CDR3 bases are TGTGCCAGCAGTAGGGGGAACAGTAGGAATCAGCCCCAGCATTTT.

The J gene is TRBJ1-1, the V gene TRBV4-2; 8 bases are a match to TRBD1. Germline CDR1 is LGHNA and CDR2 is YNFKEQ. This CDR3 is built from 16 residues. J was trimmed by 2 bases and V by 0 bases; bases with no gene match: 5. CDR3 nucleotide sequence: TGTGCCAGCAGCCAAGACCCGGACAGGGTAAACACTGAAGCTTTCTTT. It is translated as CASSQDPDRVNTEAFF.

This chain links TRBV5-1 with TRBJ2-1, with D possibly being TRBD2 (5 bases). This CDR3 contains 16 residues. Between the trimmed V and J ends, which lost 4 bases and 4 bases, there was a span of 18 bases. Germline values: CDR1 SGHRS, CDR2 YFSETQ. In nucleotides, the CDR3 is TGCGCCAGCAGCCTCCCTCTAGCACTTACGTACAATGAGCAGTTCTTC. Its translation is CASSLPLALTYNEQFF.

The gene calls are TRBV6-5 and TRBJ2-1, with a tentative D call TRBD2 (5 bases). The germline V and J ends were trimmed by 2 bases and 7 bases, with 9 bases remaining between them. The V gene's germline CDR1 is MNHEY and CDR2 SVGAGI. The CDR3 consists of 13 residues. The DNA for the CDR3 is TGTGCCAGCAGTTACGGCCTAGCTAATGAGCAGTTCTTC. It is translated as CASSYGLANEQFF.

This chain links TRBV9 with TRBJ2-5; TRBD1 might be the D (5 bases). The CDR3 is made up of 15 amino acids. The ends were cut back, 0 bases at V and 6 bases at J, with 15 bases in the middle. Germline loops: CDR1 SGDLS, CDR2 YYNGEE. CDR3 residues: CASSVDSGRGKTQYF. Here the CDR3 DNA reads TGTGCCAGCAGCGTAGACTCAGGAAGGGGAAAGACCCAGTACTTC.

The chain is built from TRBV13 and TRBJ1-1, with 7 bases matching TRBD1. The V gene's germline CDR1 is PRHDT and CDR2 FYEKMQ (reference sequence). J lost 2 bases, V lost 5 bases, and 8 bases had no gene match. This CDR3 is built from 15 residues. CDR3 region: CASSPTGTVNTEAFF. The CDR3 DNA sequence: TGTGCCAGCAGCCCCACCGGGACAGTTAACACTGAAGCTTTCTTT.

The J gene is TRBJ1-2, the V gene TRBV7-2, with 9 bases aligning to TRBD1. V was clipped by 1 base and J by 6 bases; unmatched bases: 0. Germline assignment: CDR1 SGHTA and CDR2 FQGNSA. This CDR3 contains 13 residues. CDR3 amino acids: CASSLGTGDGYTF. The CDR3 region has the DNA TGTGCCAGCAGCTTAGGGACAGGGGATGGCTACACCTTC.

J is TRBJ2-3 and V is TRBV5-1; D may be TRBD1 (6 bases). The CDR3 loop spans 17 amino acids. CDR1 and CDR2 from the germline V gene are SGHRS and YFSETQ. V was cut by 4 bases and J by 1 base, with 19 bases left in between. This CDR3 reads CASSPGRPGQRTDTQYF. CDR3 coding DNA: TGCGCCAGCAGCCCGGGCCGTCCGGGACAACGCACAGATACGCAGTATTTT.

This clone was counted a few times. This sample includes further DNA sequences coding for the same CDR3. The chain recombines TRBV6-1 with TRBJ2-7; D gene ambiguous. Germline V gene data show CDR1 as MNHNS and CDR2 as SASEGT. The V end was cut by 2 bases, the J end by 4 bases, with 15 bases between. This CDR3 is 15 amino acids long. In nucleotides, the CDR3 is TGTGCCAGCAGTGAACGGGTTGGAATCCCGTACGAGCAGTACTTC. Its translation is CASSERVGIPYEQYF.

The V and J genes are TRBV19 and TRBJ1-2; 7 bases are shared with TRBD1. The V and J ends lost 3 bases and 6 bases, in that order; junction bases with no gene match: 7. Germline loops: CDR1 LNHDA, CDR2 SQIVND (reference sequence). CDR3 length: 14 amino acids. Here the CDR3 reads CASSIGGGMDGYTF. The CDR3 nucleotides are TGTGCCAGTAGTATTGGAGGGGGCATGGATGGCTACACCTTC.

The chain recombines TRBV6-5 with TRBJ1-2; D not resolved. The germline V gene has CDR1 MNHEY and CDR2 SVGAGI. This CDR3 is 14 amino acids long. Trimming removed 5 bases at V and 7 bases at J, with 17 bases between. The CDR3 DNA follows: TGTGCCAGCAGTGACGAGGTACCCAGTTCTGGCTACACCTTC. Translated, it gives CASSDEVPSSGYTF.

V usage is TRBV9 and J usage is TRBJ2-2, with a possible D match to TRBD1 (6 bases). V lost 4 bases and J 0 bases, leaving 13 bases between the germline ends. The germline CDR1 and CDR2 sequences are SGDLS and YYNGEE. The CDR3 contains 16 residues. CDR3 nucleotide sequence: TGTGCCAGCAGCACCCGACAGGCACCGAACACCGGGGAGCTGTTTTTT. It codes for CASSTRQAPNTGELFF. Full variable domain (outside the CDR3, taken from reference TRBV9 and TRBJ2-2): DSGVTQTPKHLITATGQRVTLRCSPRSGDLSVYWYQQSLDQGLQFLIQYYNGEERAKGNILERFSAQQFPDLHSELNLSSLELGDSALYFCASSTRQAPNTGELFFGEGSRLTVL.

The V call is TRBV6-6, the J call TRBJ1-2, with D unclear. CDR3 length: 15 residues. Germline V gives CDR1 MNHNY, CDR2 SVGAGI (reference sequence). V lost 2 bases to trimming and J lost 6 bases, with 16 bases between them. The CDR3 DNA reads TGTGCCAGCAGTTACAAGGTCCCGCTGGGCGATGGCTACACCTTC. The encoded protein is CASSYKVPLGDGYTF.

J is TRBJ1-4 and V is TRBV4-3, with a tentative D call TRBD1 (5 bases). Deletions cut 4 bases from V and 3 bases from J, with 12 bases between. The CDR3 extends over 15 amino acids. Germline V gene sequence: CDR1 LGHNA, CDR2 YSLEER. As DNA, the CDR3 is TGCGCCAGCAGCCTGCAGGGAGGGGCTAATGAAAAACTGTTTTTT. Its translation is CASSLQGGANEKLFF.

The chain combines TRBV9 with TRBJ2-7; 11 nucleotides align to TRBD2. V trimming: 4 bases; J trimming: 2 bases; junction bases outside the gene matches: 5. Germline loops: CDR1 SGDLS, CDR2 YYNGEE. There are 15 residues in the CDR3. This CDR3 reads CASSFGTSGTYEQYF. CDR3 nucleotides: TGTGCCAGCAGCTTCGGGACTAGCGGTACCTACGAGCAGTACTTC.

The chain combines TRBV27 with TRBJ1-5; D is undetermined. This CDR3 region has 14 residues. Germline V CDR1 and CDR2: MNHEY, SMNVEV (reference sequence). Trimming removed 3 bases from V and 1 base from J, with 7 bases in between. CDR3 sequence: CASSFAMSNQPQHF. DNA of the CDR3: TGTGCCAGCAGTTTTGCTATGAGCAATCAGCCCCAGCATTTT.

V is TRBV4-3 and J is TRBJ1-2; D is unresolved. The CDR3 runs to 15 residues. The germline V gene has CDR1 LGHNA and CDR2 YSLEER. Trimming stripped 1 base from V and 3 bases from J, with 12 bases between. The CDR3 DNA sequence: TGCGCCAGCAGCCAAGCCCTGCCGGCGGACTATGGCTACACCTTC. It encodes CASSQALPADYGYTF.

J is TRBJ1-1 and V is TRBV11-3, with 7 nucleotides matching TRBD1. With 11 bases clipped from V and 5 bases from J, the junction kept 11 bases outside the gene matches. The CDR3 sequence is 13 residues long. In germline, CDR1 is SGHNT, CDR2 YENEEA. Here the CDR3 reads CAHISQGWTEAFF. In nucleotides, the CDR3 is TGTGCCCATATATCACAGGGGTGGACTGAAGCTTTCTTT. The whole variable domain, remainder taken from reference TRBV11-3 and TRBJ1-1, is EAGVVQSPRYKIIEKKQPVAFWCNPISGHNTLYWYLQNLGQGPELLIRYENEEAVDDSQLPKDRFSAERLKGVDSTLKIQPAELGDSAVYLCAHISQGWTEAFFGQGTRLTVV.

The J gene is TRBJ2-2, the V gene TRBV5-4, with 8 bases aligning to TRBD1. The CDR3 spans 19 residues. Germline V gene data show CDR1 as SGHNT and CDR2 as YYREEE (reference sequence). The ends lost 1 base at V and 4 bases at J; junction bases unmatched: 15. In nucleotides, the CDR3 is TGTGCCAGCAGCTTGTTCCCGACCGATGGACAGGGTGGCACCGGGGAGCTGTTTTTT. It encodes CASSLFPTDGQGGTGELFF.

The chain couples TRBV5-6 to TRBJ1-1; D might be TRBD1 (6 bases). V lost 3 bases to trimming and J lost 3 bases, with 24 bases between them. This CDR3 comprises 18 residues. The germline V gene has CDR1 SGHDT and CDR2 YYEEEE. CDR3 DNA: TGTGCCAGCAGCTCCGGAGTGGTCCGACAGGTTGGGGACACTGAAGCTTTCTTT. Translated, it gives CASSSGVVRQVGDTEAFF.

This clone has only one observation. CDR3 sequence (DNA): TGTGCCAGCAGCTTGGGCCCAGGGGGGAGCAATCAGCCCCAGCATTTT. Amino acids: CASSLGPGGSNQPQHF. V is TRBV5-4 and J is TRBJ1-5; 7 positions match TRBD1. The ends lost 0 bases at V and 1 base at J; junction bases unmatched: 4. The CDR3 has 16 amino acids. CDR1 and CDR2 from the germline V gene are SGHNT and YYREEE (reference sequence).

This rearrangement joins TRBV15 to TRBJ1-5, with D maybe TRBD1 (6 bases). CDR1 is LNHNV and CDR2 is YYDKDF in the germline V gene (reference sequence). The germline V and J ends were trimmed by 6 bases and 3 bases, with 15 bases remaining between them. This CDR3 has 15 amino acids. In DNA, the CDR3 is TGTGCCACCAGTCTTGTGGGGGCAAACAATCAGCCCCAGCATTTT. Translating it yields CATSLVGANNQPQHF.

The chain employs TRBV2 and TRBJ2-2; a possible D gene is TRBD2 (6 bases). The V gene lost 4 bases and the J gene lost 1 base, with 13 bases spanning the gap. CDR1 is SNHLY, CDR2 FYNNEI, per germline. The length of the CDR3 is 16 residues. The CDR3 reads CASSGRDSRNTGELFF. Here the CDR3 DNA reads TGTGCCAGCAGTGGCCGGGACTCAAGGAACACCGGGGAGCTGTTTTTT.